The T cell receptor beta chain under discussion was sequenced for a study of blood T cell repertoires in COVID-19 (dated by TCRdb to 2020 to 2022). With respect to the entire study: Collaborator samples came from the United States, Italy and Spain and covered acute and convalescent phases of COVID-19. The repertoires were released in a freely available public database meant as a resource for research on the immune response to SARS-CoV-2. Subjects who had been exposed to COVID-19, were actively infected with it, or had recovered from it provided the deeply sampled blood TCRbeta repertoires that made up the dataset. Samples were obtained from the ongoing ImmuneRACE study (first 160 participants) and from about 1,300 subjects provided by 6 global collaborators. The sample metadata nearly always contained a de-identified subject ID, COVID-19 status, age in years and sex. HLA class I and class II types, where available, came from metadata supplied by the sample provider rather than from assay-based typing. The material from the prospective study consisted of cDNA or gDNA derived from T cells, B-cell-depleted T cells, or PBMCs.

TCRbeta CDR3 regions were amplified from genomic DNA using the immunoSEQ Assay, a bias-controlled multiplex PCR. In the authors' own workflow: The number of nucleated cells in each sample was estimated by amplification of reference gene primers within the assay. To quantify the absolute abundance of each unique TCRbeta CDR3 rearrangement, sequence reads were collapsed and filtered. For each sample, productive Simpson clonality was calculated as the square root of Simpson's diversity index across productive rearrangements. Entries here come from immuneACCESS through TCRdb and include only in-frame sequences with V and J called. Some clones fail to appear in such tables; in the studies checked, an unresolved V gene covers under half of the shortfall, and the cause of the remainder is unknown. V and J calls and clone size are as listed in that table; D and trimming were resolved from the DNA. For this sample there are 85,000 to 100,000 clones; around 88% appear just once. Clones ranked in the top ten supply less than 9% of the sample.

Notes on this clone: The specificity of this receptor is unknown. Base qualities are not at hand, and no much larger clone is one base apart.

What the authors observed across the whole study: Clinical and demographic metadata were provided uncurated, with the amount varying by source and participant.

CDR1 and CDR2, looked up from the germline V gene (reference sequence), are GTSNPN and SVGIG. Counted from cysteine to phenylalanine, this CDR3 has 15 amino acids. CDR3 DNA only is kept here, 45 bases in frame from base 1. Relative to germline, V is 4 bases shorter and J is 4 bases shorter, with 19 bases between their ends. The collaborating institutions used their own protocols to collect whole blood in K2EDTA tubes. For TCRbeta analysis, collaborators shipped samples in one of three forms: frozen whole blood, isolated PBMCs, or DNA extracted from either of those sample types. The sequencing sample was made of peripheral blood. The TCR was taken from a man in his 60s with acute or convalescent COVID-19. The chain is encoded by TRBV30 joined to TRBJ1-1; the D segment could be TRBD1, given 6 matching bases. The CDR3 here reads CAWTFSGGQLTEAFF. DNA sequence: TGTGCCTGGACCTTCTCGGGGGGCCAACTCACTGAAGCTTTCTTT.